Each of the 30 T cell receptor beta chains below was sequenced from the same sample in a study of shared clonotypes between healthy human individuals. Sequenced by immunoSEQ multiplex PCR; TCRdb stores in-frame clones only, minus some. The sample includes some 2,500,000 clones, 93% seen only once; the top ten take 0.36%. The sample consisted of naive CD4+ T cells from PBMCs. The subset here: CD45RA+ positively selected. The receptors here all came from a man between 18 and 35 years old in good health. Some clones in this sample may be carry-over from other donors' samples.

The V call is TRBV6-6, the J call TRBJ1-2, with a tentative D call TRBD1 (6 bases). Germline V gene sequence: CDR1 MNHNY, CDR2 SVGAGI (reference sequence). This CDR3 is built from 13 residues. The V and J ends lost 6 bases and 10 bases respectively, with 18 bases between them. The CDR3 protein is CASSHGGAKDYTF. DNA of the CDR3: TGTGCCAGCAGCCATGGGGGGGCGAAGGACTACACCTTC.

The chain carries TRBV7-2 and TRBJ2-5; D may be TRBD2 (6 bases). The CDR3 extends over 15 amino acids. Germline CDR1 SGHTA, CDR2 FQGNSA. V shed 2 bases and J shed 5 bases, with 15 bases lying between them. DNA for the CDR3: TGTGCCAGCAGCTTATTGGCTAGCGCGTATGAGACCCAGTACTTC. Protein: CASSLLASAYETQYF.

The chain couples TRBV7-3 to TRBJ1-3; D remains unclear. CDR3 size: 15 residues. Trimming removed 5 bases from V and 1 base from J, with 12 bases in between. Germline loops: CDR1 SGHTA, CDR2 FQGTGA. In nucleotides, the CDR3 is TGTGCCAGCAGCCGCGGCAGCTCATCTGGAAACACCATATATTTT. It specifies CASSRGSSSGNTIYF.

The chain is built from TRBV7-2 and TRBJ2-7; weak D call: TRBD2 (6 bases). Germline V gene sequence: CDR1 SGHTA, CDR2 FQGNSA. This CDR3 comprises 15 residues. The V gene lost 1 base and the J gene lost 9 bases, with 19 bases spanning the gap. The DNA for the CDR3 is TGTGCCAGCAGCTTAGGATCGGGAGCGACCCTAGGGCAGTACTTC. Translated: CASSLGSGATLGQYF.

This clone appeared a single time. V and J are TRBV10-1 and TRBJ2-3; 7 bases fit TRBD2. Per germline, CDR1 WNHNN and CDR2 SYGVQD (reference sequence). J gave up 2 bases and V 3 bases, and 8 bases lay outside the gene matches. The CDR3 has 16 residues. The CDR3 DNA sequence: TGCGCCAGCAGTGAAAGGCTAGCGGTTTCCACAGATACGCAGTATTTT. As protein: CASSERLAVSTDTQYF.

The genes are TRBV11-2 and TRBJ2-3; 8 bases fit TRBD2. Germline V gene data show CDR1 as SGHAT and CDR2 as FQNNGV. The CDR3 consists of 15 residues. Germline trimming cut 5 bases from V and 2 bases from J; bases unmatched to any gene: 6. Here the CDR3 DNA reads TGTGCCAGCAGCCCAACGGGACTAGACACAGATACGCAGTATTTT. Its protein product is CASSPTGLDTDTQYF.

This clone was detected only once. The chain uses TRBV28 and TRBJ2-7; D remains unclear. Germline V gives CDR1 MDHEN, CDR2 SYDVKM. V was pared by 3 bases and J by 1 base, with 13 bases between. The CDR3 has 15 residues. CDR3 loop: CASSFVGSESYEQYF. CDR3 nucleotide sequence: TGTGCCAGCAGTTTCGTGGGCTCGGAATCCTACGAGCAGTACTTC.

The chain uses TRBV5-1 and TRBJ2-3, with a possible D match to TRBD2 (6 bases). CDR1 and CDR2 (germline): SGHRS, YFSETQ. V lost 4 bases to trimming and J lost 5 bases, with 11 bases between them. This CDR3 contains 13 residues. The CDR3 DNA reads TGCGCCAGCAGCGGGGGGTCGGGAGATACGCAGTATTTT. It codes for CASSGGSGDTQYF.

This chain connects TRBV7-2 to TRBJ1-1; D unresolved. V was trimmed by 1 base and J by 5 bases, leaving 17 bases between them. Germline V gives CDR1 SGHTA, CDR2 FQGNSA. The CDR3 is 16 amino acids. CDR3 amino acids: CASSLVLNRLGTEAFF. The DNA of the CDR3 is TGTGCCAGCAGCTTAGTCCTTAATCGGCTCGGAACTGAAGCTTTCTTT.

DNA for the CDR3: TGTGCCAGCAGCTTAGCTGTTGACAGGGCCGGAAACACCATATATTTT. This translates into CASSLAVDRAGNTIYF. The genes are TRBV7-6 and TRBJ1-3; 7 bases align to TRBD1. The germline CDR1 and CDR2 sequences are SGHVS and FNYEAQ. This CDR3 spans 16 amino acids. After removal of 0 bases from V and 4 bases from J, the junction contained 6 bases not matched to a gene.

V usage is TRBV7-9 and J usage is TRBJ2-7; 13 bases agree with TRBD2. CDR3 length: 14 amino acids. Losses at the gene ends were 1 base for V and 6 bases for J; bases not matched to a gene: 0. Germline loops: CDR1 SEHNR, CDR2 FQNEAQ (reference sequence). This CDR3 reads CASSLGTSGGEQYF. Written as DNA, the CDR3 is TGTGCCAGCAGCTTAGGGACTAGCGGGGGCGAGCAGTACTTC.

The chain combines TRBV19 with TRBJ2-1, with TRBD2 identical over 9 bases. Germline loops: CDR1 LNHDA, CDR2 SQIVND (reference sequence). The CDR3 loop spans 12 amino acids. V lost 3 bases and J lost 15; bases outside the gene matches: 6. Here the CDR3 DNA reads TGTGCCAGTAGTATGGTGGGACTAGCTCCGTTCTTC. Translating it yields CASSMVGLAPFF.

The chain links TRBV27 to TRBJ1-3; 9 bases are a match to TRBD1. Germline CDR1 is MNHEY and CDR2 is SMNVEV (reference sequence). CDR3 length: 15 amino acids. J lost 4 bases, V lost 6 bases, and 7 bases had no gene match. Here the CDR3 DNA reads TGTGCCAGCAGCCCGTGGACAGGGGCCGGAAACACCATATATTTT. It yields the protein CASSPWTGAGNTIYF.

J is TRBJ1-4 and V is TRBV6-1, with 8 bases that match TRBD1. This CDR3 region has 13 residues. Per germline, CDR1 MNHNS and CDR2 SASEGT. V gave up 6 bases and J gave up 3 bases; unmatched junction bases: 0. The CDR3 sequence: CASRGQANEKLFF. In DNA form, the CDR3 reads TGTGCCAGCAGGGGACAGGCTAATGAAAAACTGTTTTTT.

The V call is TRBV10-2, the J call TRBJ2-1; D not certain. Germline V lookup: CDR1 WSHSY, CDR2 SAAADI. There are 17 residues in the CDR3. V was clipped by 4 bases and J by 1 base, with 17 bases between them. CDR3 bases: TGCGCCAGCAGTGGCGCCGCCTTGTCCGGGTCCTACAATGAGCAGTTCTTC. This encodes CASSGAALSGSYNEQFF.

This chain links TRBV6-1 with TRBJ1-5, with D hard to call. In germline, CDR1 is MNHNS, CDR2 SASEGT. Trimming removed 3 bases at V and 5 bases at J, with 8 bases between. This CDR3 is built from 13 residues. The CDR3: CASSDSGDQPQHF. CDR3 coding DNA: TGTGCCAGCAGTGATTCAGGAGATCAGCCCCAGCATTTT.

This clone was seen only once. CDR3 amino acids: CASSLRAGENEQFF. For the CDR3, the DNA is TGTGCCAGCAGCTTACGGGCAGGGGAGAATGAGCAGTTCTTC. This chain links TRBV7-3 with TRBJ2-1; TRBD1 is a possible D gene (6 bases). CDR3 length: 14 amino acids. CDR1 SGHTA and CDR2 FQGTGA come from the germline V gene. V lost 2 bases and J 7 bases, leaving 12 bases between the germline ends. Full variable domain (rest looked up from reference TRBV7-3 and TRBJ2-1): GAGVSQTPSNKVTEKGKYVELRCDPISGHTALYWYRQSLGQGPEFLIYFQGTGAADDSGLPNDRFFAVRPEGSVSTLKIQRTERGDSAVYLCASSLRAGENEQFFGPGTRLTVL.

This clone was seen once. The CDR3 DNA sequence: TGTGCCAGTAGTATAGATACTTCCGGGACAGGGTTTGCTCAGCCCCAGCATTTT. The encoded protein is CASSIDTSGTGFAQPQHF. This chain connects TRBV19 to TRBJ1-5; TRBD1 agrees at 9 bases. After removal of 0 bases from V and 6 bases from J, the junction contained 12 bases not matched to a gene. This CDR3 is built from 18 residues. Germline CDR1 reads LNHDA; CDR2 reads SQIVND (reference sequence).

The CDR3 sequence: CASSSMGGAPYHQPQHF. Written as DNA, the CDR3 is TGTGCCAGCAGTTCGATGGGGGGGGCCCCATACCATCAGCCCCAGCATTTT. This chain links TRBV27 with TRBJ1-5, with D possibly being TRBD1 (6 bases). V was shortened by 4 bases and J by 5 bases, with 21 bases between the two germline ends. Germline loops: CDR1 MNHEY, CDR2 SMNVEV (reference sequence). The CDR3 is 17 amino acids.

Remarks on this clone: Within the sample, other DNA sequences also encode this same CDR3. The V gene is TRBV7-2, the J gene TRBJ2-7; D is ambiguous. The length of the CDR3 is 11 residues. V was trimmed by 1 base and J by 7 bases, leaving 5 bases between them. The germline gives CDR1 SGHTA, CDR2 FQGNSA. DNA for the CDR3: TGTGCCAGCAGCTTAGTCGGAGAGCAGTACTTC. Its translation is CASSLVGEQYF.

This rearrangement joins TRBV4-3 to TRBJ2-1; D tentatively fits TRBD1 or TRBD2 (6 bases each). V was shortened by 5 bases and J by 0 bases, with 14 bases between the two germline ends. Germline-derived CDR1 and CDR2 are LGHNA and YSLEER. The CDR3 spans 16 residues. Here the CDR3 DNA reads TGCGCCAGCAGCTCAATACCGGGGGCCTCCTACAATGAGCAGTTCTTC. Amino acid sequence: CASSSIPGASYNEQFF.

The rearrangement uses TRBV5-4 and TRBJ2-1; 8 nucleotides line up with TRBD2. CDR1 SGHNT and CDR2 YYREEE come from the germline V gene (reference sequence). CDR3 length: 19 residues. V lost 5 bases, J lost 1 base, and 17 bases stayed unmatched. The chain's CDR3 is CASSTPGSGIIRSYNEQFF. CDR3 nucleotides: TGTGCCAGCAGTACGCCTGGTAGCGGGATTATCAGGTCCTACAATGAGCAGTTCTTC.

The chain has TRBV11-2 and TRBJ2-2; no definite D call. The CDR3 spans 14 residues. Germline-derived CDR1 and CDR2 are SGHAT and FQNNGV. The V end was cut by 2 bases, the J end by 6 bases, with 10 bases between. The CDR3 region is CASSLRRGAGELFF. The DNA for the CDR3 is TGTGCCAGCAGCTTACGACGTGGGGCCGGGGAGCTGTTTTTT. Full variable domain (remainder filled in from reference TRBV11-2 and TRBJ2-2): EAGVAQSPRYKIIEKRQSVAFWCNPISGHATLYWYQQILGQGPKLLIQFQNNGVVDDSQLPKDRFSAERLKGVDSTLKIQPAKLEDSAVYLCASSLRRGAGELFFGEGSRLTVL.

V gene TRBV7-8 combines with J gene TRBJ2-2, with TRBD2 matching over 7 bases. CDR3 length: 14 residues. Germline V CDR1 and CDR2: SGHVS, FQNEAQ. Losses at the gene ends were 4 bases for V and 4 bases for J; bases not matched to a gene: 3. CDR3 sequence: CASSSREGTGELFF. Here the CDR3 DNA reads TGTGCCAGCAGCTCTAGGGAGGGCACCGGGGAGCTGTTTTTT. Full variable domain (missing parts from reference TRBV7-8 and TRBJ2-2): GAGVSQSPRYKVAKRGQDVALRCDPISGHVSLFWYQQALGQGPEFLTYFQNEAQLDKSGLPSDRFFAERPEGSVSTLKIQRTQQEDSAVYLCASSSREGTGELFFGEGSRLTVL.

The chain combines TRBV2 with TRBJ2-1; D gene uncertain. The CDR3 covers 14 residues. The germline CDR1 and CDR2 sequences are SNHLY and FYNNEI. Deletions cut 9 bases from V and 0 bases from J, with 12 bases between. The CDR3 nucleotides read TGTGCCAGGCCGGGCAGATCCTCCTACAATGAGCAGTTCTTC. Protein sequence: CARPGRSSYNEQFF.

In regard to this clone: Within the sample, other DNA sequences also encode this same CDR3. The CDR3, as DNA: TGCGCCAGCAGCGTGGGAGGTTCCTACGAGCAGTACTTC. Translated, it gives CASSVGGSYEQYF. This chain uses TRBV5-1 with TRBJ2-7; a weak D match, TRBD2 (6 bases). Per germline, CDR1 SGHRS and CDR2 YFSETQ. With 4 bases removed from V and 1 base from J, the gap between germline ends came to 9 bases. CDR3 length: 13 residues.

Of note for this clone: At the DNA level, this CDR3 is encoded by other sequences in the same sample as well. J is TRBJ2-3 and V is TRBV5-1; D is unresolved. Deletions cut 3 bases from V and 1 base from J, with 6 bases between. Germline lookup yields CDR1 SGHRS and CDR2 YFSETQ. The CDR3 is 13 residues long. The CDR3, as DNA: TGCGCCAGCAGCTCTGTGGGCACAGATACGCAGTATTTT. It translates to CASSSVGTDTQYF.

Remarks on this clone: The identical CDR3 is also encoded by other nucleotide sequences in the sample. This chain uses TRBV28 with TRBJ1-3; D gene unclear. V shed 2 bases and J shed 2 bases, with 1 base lying between them. This CDR3 is 12 amino acids long. CDR1 is MDHEN and CDR2 is SYDVKM in the germline V gene. CDR3 amino acids: CASSLPGNTIYF. The CDR3 DNA is TGTGCCAGCAGTTTACCTGGAAACACCATATATTTT. Combining the CDR3 with reference TRBV28 and TRBJ1-3 gives the whole variable domain DVKVTQSSRYLVKRTGEKVFLECVQDMDHENMFWYRQDPGLGLRLIYFSYDVKMKEKGDIPEGYSVSREKKERFSLILESASTNQTSMYLCASSLPGNTIYFGEGSWLTVV.

The chain carries TRBV28 and TRBJ1-2; 8 bases fit TRBD1. The CDR3 contains 16 residues. Looked up from germline, CDR1 is MDHEN and CDR2 is SYDVKM. The junction had 9 bases not matched to a gene; V was cut back by 2 bases and J by 4 bases. CDR3 amino acids: CASSLIQGARIYGYTF. DNA of the CDR3: TGTGCCAGCAGTTTAATTCAGGGGGCGCGGATCTATGGCTACACCTTC.

The rearrangement joins TRBV27 to TRBJ2-7, with D perhaps matching TRBD2 (6 bases). Germline V gene sequence: CDR1 MNHEY, CDR2 SMNVEV (reference sequence). The CDR3 sequence is 16 residues long. V lost 10 bases and J 6 bases, leaving 28 bases between the germline ends. The CDR3 DNA reads as TGTGCCACCGTGAGTCGGTTGGGCGGGAAGGCTGCCGAGCAGTACTTC. Its translation: CATVSRLGGKAAEQYF.